Following are 12 T cell receptor beta chains from one sample sequenced in a study of cytomegalovirus exposure and HLA in healthy donors (dated by TCRdb to about 2017). The method was the immunoSEQ multiplex PCR assay. TCRdb took this table from immuneACCESS and kept in-frame rearrangements with V and J called. Such tables lack part of the clones; where checked against another copy, unresolved V genes explain under half of the gap, and the rest is unexplained. The sample table contains about 310,000 clones; only one count was recorded for approximately 91% of them. The ten largest account for 0.9% to 1% of the sample. The sample was PBMCs. The receptors originated from a man between 25 and 39 years old in good health and CMV-seronegative.

The chain employs TRBV5-5 and TRBJ1-2; 8 bases match TRBD1. Germline lookup yields CDR1 SGHKS and CDR2 YYEKEE (reference sequence). This CDR3 comprises 16 residues. V was pared by 0 bases and J by 5 bases, with 9 bases of the junction left unmatched. Written as DNA, the CDR3 is TGTGCCAGCAGCTTGGGCCGACAGGGGAGAGGGTATGGCTACACCTTC. Translating it yields CASSLGRQGRGYGYTF.

This chain links TRBV4-1 with TRBJ2-3; D perhaps matches TRBD1 (6 bases). The CDR3 covers 16 residues. Germline loops: CDR1 MGHRA, CDR2 YSYEKL. The V gene lost 1 base and the J gene lost 2 bases, with 13 bases spanning the gap. Here the CDR3 reads CASSQGFRGPTDTQYF. For the CDR3, the DNA is TGCGCCAGCAGCCAAGGTTTCAGGGGACCCACAGATACGCAGTATTTT.

This CDR3 is CASNTPVDEQFF. In nucleotides, the CDR3 is TGTGCCAGCAACACACCAGTGGATGAGCAGTTCTTC. V is TRBV6-6 and J is TRBJ2-1; no clear D gene. The V gene's germline CDR1 is MNHNY and CDR2 SVGAGI (reference sequence). The V end lost 7 bases, the J end lost 8 bases, and 12 bases lay between the germline ends. The CDR3 runs 12 residues.

The chain employs TRBV6-1 and TRBJ2-3; 8 bases are a match to TRBD2. The CDR3 loop spans 16 amino acids. Losses at the gene ends were 4 bases for V and 3 bases for J; bases not matched to a gene: 9. Looked up from germline, CDR1 is MNHNS and CDR2 is SASEGT. The CDR3 region has the DNA TGTGCCAGCAGTGTACTACGGGGGGGCGGTACAGATACGCAGTATTTT. As protein: CASSVLRGGGTDTQYF.

This rearrangement joins TRBV5-6 to TRBJ1-1; TRBD1 is a possible D gene (5 bases). The V gene lost 4 bases and the J gene lost 3 bases, with 22 bases spanning the gap. The length of the CDR3 is 17 residues. The germline V gene encodes CDR1 SGHDT and CDR2 YYEEEE. In DNA form, the CDR3 reads TGTGCCAGCAGCCCGAGGACGGGGGGAGGGTACGACACTGAAGCTTTCTTT. Amino acids: CASSPRTGGGYDTEAFF.

The chain recombines TRBV5-1 with TRBJ2-7, with a tentative D call TRBD1 (8 bases). CDR1 SGHRS and CDR2 YFSETQ come from the germline V gene. The CDR3 consists of 15 residues. With 4 bases removed from V and 5 bases from J, the gap between germline ends came to 19 bases. In nucleotides, the CDR3 is TGCGCCAGCAGCAGGGGGGGACAGGTTAACAACGAGCAGTACTTC. Its translation is CASSRGGQVNNEQYF.

The chain uses TRBV6-6 and TRBJ1-1; D is unresolved. The germline gives CDR1 MNHNY, CDR2 SVGAGI (reference sequence). The CDR3 runs to 11 residues. The ends were cut back, 8 bases at V and 5 bases at J, with 9 bases in the middle. The CDR3 protein is CASGLRTEAFF. CDR3 DNA: TGTGCCAGCGGGCTTAGGACTGAAGCTTTCTTT.

This clone was detected only once. The genes are TRBV7-8 and TRBJ2-5; the D gene is possibly TRBD2 (6 bases). The CDR3 has 14 residues. V was shortened by 10 bases and J by 3 bases, with 18 bases between the two germline ends. The V gene's germline CDR1 is SGHVS and CDR2 FQNEAQ. The CDR3 DNA sequence: TGTGCCACCACTCGAGGTGGACTAAAAGAGACCCAGTACTTC. It specifies CATTRGGLKETQYF. The entire variable domain, with the rest obtained from reference TRBV7-8 and TRBJ2-5, is as follows: GAGVSQSPRYKVAKRGQDVALRCDPISGHVSLFWYQQALGQGPEFLTYFQNEAQLDKSGLPSDRFFAERPEGSVSTLKIQRTQQEDSAVYLCATTRGGLKETQYFGPGTRLLVL.

The chain joins TRBV19 to TRBJ1-5, with TRBD1 matching over 7 bases. The trim removed 4 bases at V and 0 bases at J, leaving 6 bases unmatched. The CDR3 length is 16 residues. Germline V lookup: CDR1 LNHDA, CDR2 SQIVND (reference sequence). The CDR3: CASSKGTEYSNQPQHF. CDR3 DNA: TGTGCCAGTAGTAAGGGGACAGAGTATAGCAATCAGCCCCAGCATTTT.

The chain combines TRBV27 with TRBJ2-7; 7 bases match TRBD1. The CDR3 has 13 amino acids. J lost 2 bases, V lost 6 bases, and 4 bases had no gene match. Looked up from germline, CDR1 is MNHEY and CDR2 is SMNVEV (reference sequence). Here the CDR3 DNA reads TGTGCCAGCAGAAAAACAGGGGCCTACGAGCAGTACTTC. The encoded protein is CASRKTGAYEQYF.

This chain uses TRBV18 with TRBJ1-2; no clear D. The CDR3 is 15 residues long. Germline V gene data show CDR1 as KGHSH and CDR2 as LQKENI. V lost 0 bases and J lost 3, with 11 bases in between. The CDR3 reads CASSPPGVPHYGYTF. In DNA, the CDR3 is TGTGCCAGCTCACCACCCGGGGTTCCCCACTATGGCTACACCTTC.

The chain is built from TRBV7-6 and TRBJ2-2; no definite D call. The CDR3 runs 16 residues. Per the germline V gene, CDR1 is SGHVS and CDR2 is FNYEAQ. Trimming removed 0 bases at V and 4 bases at J, with 12 bases between. CDR3 nucleotides: TGTGCCAGCAGCTTAGCGTCAGTTTCGGGCACCGGGGAGCTGTTTTTT. Translated: CASSLASVSGTGELFF.